Listed below are T cell receptor beta chains from one sample, sequenced in a study of metastatic and nonmetastatic thyroid tumors. TCRdb ran MiXCR on the PCR reads. The sample has roughly 13,000 clones; 28% are singletons. Sequencing input: tumor tissue. The receptors shown here come from a female donor with papillary thyroid cancer or a benign thyroid nodule (not recorded which). Some clones in this sample may be carry-over from other donors' samples. Both conserved end residues are part of each CDR3. The order of the fields is clone size, D gene, J gene, V gene, CDR3 DNA, CDR3 protein. D genes are given only for firm matches. Clone size is shown for a subset of rows, as once, few, many or a class of expanded clone.

abundance: many; d_gene: -; j_gene: TRBJ1-4; v_gene: TRBV4-1; CDR3nt: TGCGCCAGCAGCCAAGGATGGCGGGGGGCTATTGAAAAACTGTTTTTT; CDR3aa: CASSQGWRGAIEKLFF
abundance: -; d_gene: TRBD1; j_gene: TRBJ1-2; v_gene: TRBV6-1; CDR3nt: TGTGCCAGCAGTCCCGGCCCTGGACAGGTTGGTGGCTACACCTTC; CDR3aa: CASSPGPGQVGGYTF
abundance: many; d_gene: -; j_gene: TRBJ2-7; v_gene: TRBV7-6; CDR3nt: TGTGCCAGCAGCTTAGCGGGAGCTGACTACGAGCAGTACTTC; CDR3aa: CASSLAGADYEQYF
abundance: few; d_gene: -; j_gene: TRBJ1-2; v_gene: TRBV28; CDR3nt: TGTGCCAGCATTTTCCTTCGGGAGTATAGCGGCTACACCTTC; CDR3aa: CASIFLREYSGYTF
abundance: few; d_gene: -; j_gene: TRBJ2-7; v_gene: TRBV27; CDR3nt: TGTGCCAGCAGCCTCAGGGGTGACACCTACGAGCAGTACTTC; CDR3aa: CASSLRGDTYEQYF
abundance: many; d_gene: TRBD2; j_gene: TRBJ2-5; v_gene: TRBV7-3; CDR3nt: TGTGCCAGCAGTACCGGACTAGCGGGAGAGGAGACCCAGTACTTC; CDR3aa: CASSTGLAGEETQYF
abundance: many; d_gene: -; j_gene: TRBJ2-4; v_gene: TRBV19; CDR3nt: TGTGCCAGTAGTAATCATAGGCAGGGTGTGGCCAAAAACATTCAGTACTTC; CDR3aa: CASSNHRQGVAKNIQYF
abundance: -; d_gene: -; j_gene: TRBJ1-1; v_gene: TRBV20-1; CDR3nt: TGCAGTGCTCAGGGGACGGGAAACACTGAAGCTTTCTTT; CDR3aa: CSAQGTGNTEAFF
abundance: medium-sized; d_gene: -; j_gene: TRBJ2-7; v_gene: TRBV28; CDR3nt: TGTGCCAGCAGACCAAGGGCTTCAGGCTACGAGCAGTACTTC; CDR3aa: CASRPRASGYEQYF
abundance: many; d_gene: -; j_gene: TRBJ1-3; v_gene: TRBV14; CDR3nt: TGTGCCAGCAGCCAACAGGGTCCTGGAAACACCATATATTTT; CDR3aa: CASSQQGPGNTIYF
abundance: medium-sized; d_gene: TRBD1; j_gene: TRBJ2-7; v_gene: TRBV10-3; CDR3nt: TGTGCCATCAGTCGACAGGGTTGGGGCAACGAGCAGTACTTC; CDR3aa: CAISRQGWGNEQYF
abundance: -; d_gene: -; j_gene: TRBJ2-1; v_gene: TRBV20-1; CDR3nt: TGCAGTGCTAGTTGCAAATCGGGAGCGTTTAATGAGCAGTTCTTC; CDR3aa: CSASCKSGAFNEQFF
abundance: many; d_gene: TRBD2; j_gene: TRBJ2-5; v_gene: TRBV12-3/TRBV12-4; CDR3nt: TGTGCCAGCAGTTTAGGGAGGCTAGCGGGGGCCCAGTACTTC; CDR3aa: CASSLGRLAGAQYF
abundance: medium-sized; d_gene: -; j_gene: TRBJ1-5; v_gene: TRBV20-1; CDR3nt: TGCAGTGCTAATGGGGCGGCAAATCAGCCCCAGCATTTT; CDR3aa: CSANGAANQPQHF
abundance: many; d_gene: -; j_gene: TRBJ2-2; v_gene: TRBV3-1; CDR3nt: TGTGCCAGCAGCTATCGGGCAAGGAACACCGGGGAGCTGTTTTTT; CDR3aa: CASSYRARNTGELFF
abundance: many; d_gene: -; j_gene: TRBJ1-5; v_gene: TRBV12-3/TRBV12-4; CDR3nt: TGTGCCAGCAGTCTGGGGCTTCAGCCCCAGCATTTT; CDR3aa: CASSLGLQPQHF
abundance: -; d_gene: TRBD2; j_gene: TRBJ2-3; v_gene: TRBV20-1; CDR3nt: TGCAGTGCTAGAGGTATCGGGAGGGCCGCAGATACGCAGTATTTT; CDR3aa: CSARGIGRAADTQYF
abundance: -; d_gene: TRBD1; j_gene: TRBJ1-5; v_gene: TRBV30; CDR3nt: TGTGCCTGGACCCAGACAGGGAAAAAATACAATCAGCCCCAGCATTTT; CDR3aa: CAWTQTGKKYNQPQHF
abundance: many; d_gene: -; j_gene: TRBJ2-1; v_gene: TRBV20-1; CDR3nt: TGCAGTGCTAGAGGGCTTGTTTCCTACAATGAGCAGTTCTTC; CDR3aa: CSARGLVSYNEQFF
abundance: -; d_gene: TRBD1; j_gene: TRBJ2-2; v_gene: TRBV15; CDR3nt: TGTGCCACCAGCAGAGCTCTGGGACAGGACGCGAACACCGGGGAGCTGTTTTTT; CDR3aa: CATSRALGQDANTGELFF
abundance: few; d_gene: TRBD1; j_gene: TRBJ2-3; v_gene: TRBV6-1; CDR3nt: TGTGCCAGCAGTGGGACAGGGGGTGTATATACGCAGTATTTT; CDR3aa: CASSGTGGVYTQYF
abundance: medium-sized; d_gene: -; j_gene: TRBJ2-3; v_gene: TRBV5-5; CDR3nt: TGTGCCAGCAGCTTGGGGCTTACAGATACGCAGTATTTT; CDR3aa: CASSLGLTDTQYF
abundance: many; d_gene: -; j_gene: TRBJ2-4; v_gene: TRBV7-8; CDR3nt: TGTGCCAGCAGCTTGCGGATCAGGGCCAAAAACATTCAGTACTTC; CDR3aa: CASSLRIRAKNIQYF
abundance: few; d_gene: TRBD2; j_gene: TRBJ2-1; v_gene: TRBV30; CDR3nt: TGTGCCTGGAGAGTACTAGCGGGAGTTGGCAATGAGCAGTTCTTC; CDR3aa: CAWRVLAGVGNEQFF
abundance: few; d_gene: -; j_gene: TRBJ2-7; v_gene: TRBV6-1; CDR3nt: TGTGCCAGCAGTCCCTCCGGGCCCAGAGACGAGCAGTACTTC; CDR3aa: CASSPSGPRDEQYF
abundance: few; d_gene: TRBD2; j_gene: TRBJ2-3; v_gene: TRBV12-5; CDR3nt: TGTGCTAGTGGGGGGGTTAGCGGGAGGGCCGAAGATACGCAGTATTTT; CDR3aa: CASGGVSGRAEDTQYF
abundance: few; d_gene: TRBD1; j_gene: TRBJ2-3; v_gene: TRBV12-3/TRBV12-4; CDR3nt: TGTGCCAGCAGTTTAGCGTACAGGGGAAGATGGGACACGCAGTATTTT; CDR3aa: CASSLAYRGRWDTQYF
abundance: -; d_gene: -; j_gene: TRBJ1-2; v_gene: TRBV19; CDR3nt: TGTGCCAGTATGAGAGTCGGCGGGGCGCTGGACTACACCTTC; CDR3aa: CASMRVGGALDYTF
abundance: many; d_gene: -; j_gene: TRBJ2-1; v_gene: TRBV7-9; CDR3nt: TGTGCCAGCAGCTCCAGAGATGAGCAGTTCTTC; CDR3aa: CASSSRDEQFF
abundance: -; d_gene: TRBD2; j_gene: TRBJ2-7; v_gene: TRBV7-8; CDR3nt: TGTGCCAGCAGCTTGGGACTAGCAGGCGAGCAGTACTTC; CDR3aa: CASSLGLAGEQYF
abundance: -; d_gene: -; j_gene: TRBJ1-1; v_gene: TRBV12-3/TRBV12-4; CDR3nt: TGTGCCATCATCCTCATCCACGAAGCTTTCTTT; CDR3aa: CAIILIHEAFF
abundance: many; d_gene: -; j_gene: TRBJ2-3; v_gene: TRBV7-9; CDR3nt: TGTGCCAGCTCACCCAAGGGACCAGATACGCAGTATTTT; CDR3aa: CASSPKGPDTQYF
abundance: many; d_gene: -; j_gene: TRBJ2-1; v_gene: TRBV5-5; CDR3nt: TGTGCCAGCAGCTTGATTCAACGGGGGCAGTTCTTC; CDR3aa: CASSLIQRGQFF
abundance: -; d_gene: -; j_gene: TRBJ2-6; v_gene: TRBV7-2; CDR3nt: TGTGCCAGCAGGATACGCCGGTCAGGGAGGTCCTCTGGGTCCAACGTCCTGACTTTC; CDR3aa: CASRIRRSGRSSGSNVLTF
abundance: medium-sized; d_gene: -; j_gene: TRBJ1-1; v_gene: TRBV4-2; CDR3nt: TGTGCCAGCAGCCAAGATGAGTACAGCACTGAAGCTTTCTTT; CDR3aa: CASSQDEYSTEAFF
abundance: -; d_gene: -; j_gene: TRBJ1-2; v_gene: TRBV4-3; CDR3nt: TGCGCCAGCAGCCAAGATCACAGGGTGCCTGGCTACACCTTC; CDR3aa: CASSQDHRVPGYTF
abundance: medium-sized; d_gene: -; j_gene: TRBJ2-6; v_gene: TRBV20-1; CDR3nt: TGCAGTGCTAGACACCTTCGCTCCGGGGCCAACGTCCTGACTTTC; CDR3aa: CSARHLRSGANVLTF
abundance: many; d_gene: -; j_gene: TRBJ1-3; v_gene: TRBV5-1; CDR3nt: TGCGCCAGCAGCTTCTCCGATCACTCTGGAAACACCATATATTTT; CDR3aa: CASSFSDHSGNTIYF
abundance: many; d_gene: TRBD2; j_gene: TRBJ2-2; v_gene: TRBV5-1; CDR3nt: TGCGCCAGCAGCTATATTAGCGGGACCGGGGAGCTGTTTTTT; CDR3aa: CASSYISGTGELFF
abundance: many; d_gene: -; j_gene: TRBJ1-5; v_gene: TRBV6-1; CDR3nt: TGTGCCAGCAGTCGGACAGAGAGCAATCAGCCCCAGCATTTT; CDR3aa: CASSRTESNQPQHF
abundance: medium-sized; d_gene: TRBD2; j_gene: TRBJ2-1; v_gene: TRBV20-1; CDR3nt: TGCAGTGCCAAAAAAGGCGGGAGGTACAACAATGAGCAGTTCTTC; CDR3aa: CSAKKGGRYNNEQFF
abundance: many; d_gene: TRBD2; j_gene: TRBJ2-1; v_gene: TRBV2; CDR3nt: TGTGCCACCCATCTAGCGGGAGGGTCGGATCCGCTCTTC; CDR3aa: CATHLAGGSDPLF
abundance: medium-sized; d_gene: TRBD1; j_gene: TRBJ2-7; v_gene: TRBV20-1; CDR3nt: TGCAGTGCCAGACAGGGCTACGAGCAGTACTTC; CDR3aa: CSARQGYEQYF
abundance: many; d_gene: TRBD1; j_gene: TRBJ2-1; v_gene: TRBV10-1; CDR3nt: TGCGCCAGCGGGACAGGGGGGGTGGACAATGAGCAGTTCTTC; CDR3aa: CASGTGGVDNEQFF
abundance: -; d_gene: -; j_gene: TRBJ1-1; v_gene: TRBV28; CDR3nt: TGTGCCAGCAGCCCTAGTCATGTGGCGGTCACTGAAGCTTTCTTT; CDR3aa: CASSPSHVAVTEAFF
abundance: many; d_gene: TRBD2; j_gene: TRBJ2-3; v_gene: TRBV29-1; CDR3nt: TGCAGCGTTGACCCGGGACTAGCAGCAGATACGCAGTATTTT; CDR3aa: CSVDPGLAADTQYF
abundance: -; d_gene: -; j_gene: TRBJ2-1; v_gene: TRBV5-1; CDR3nt: TGCGCCAGCAGCACGGAACAGGTTGCCAGGGGCGATGAGCAGTTCTTC; CDR3aa: CASSTEQVARGDEQFF
abundance: -; d_gene: -; j_gene: TRBJ2-7; v_gene: TRBV20-1; CDR3nt: TGCAGTGCTATGGAGCGGGTCGTCTCCTACGAGCAGTACTTC; CDR3aa: CSAMERVVSYEQYF
abundance: medium-sized; d_gene: -; j_gene: TRBJ2-7; v_gene: TRBV11-2; CDR3nt: TGTGCCAGCAGCTTAGTAGGGGGAGCTTCCTACGAGCAGTACTTC; CDR3aa: CASSLVGGASYEQYF
abundance: large; d_gene: TRBD1; j_gene: TRBJ1-2; v_gene: TRBV7-2; CDR3nt: TGTGCCAGCAGCTTATCCCGTGGGACAGGGAAAAACTATGGCTACACCTTC; CDR3aa: CASSLSRGTGKNYGYTF
abundance: -; d_gene: -; j_gene: TRBJ2-4; v_gene: TRBV7-8; CDR3nt: TGTGCCAGCAGCTTAGGGTTCCCTGCTGGGGGCAAAAACATTCAGTACTTC; CDR3aa: CASSLGFPAGGKNIQYF
abundance: -; d_gene: -; j_gene: TRBJ2-1; v_gene: TRBV2; CDR3nt: TGTGCCAGCAGTGACGCGGCGGCAGGGCACTACAATGAGCAGTTCTTC; CDR3aa: CASSDAAAGHYNEQFF
abundance: -; d_gene: -; j_gene: TRBJ1-1; v_gene: TRBV7-8; CDR3nt: TGTGCCAGCAGCTTAGGTCAGGGACAGAACACTGAAGCTTTCTTT; CDR3aa: CASSLGQGQNTEAFF
abundance: medium-sized; d_gene: -; j_gene: TRBJ1-5; v_gene: TRBV20-1; CDR3nt: TGCAGTGCCATGCCAGAGTACAATCAGCCCCAGCATTTT; CDR3aa: CSAMPEYNQPQHF
abundance: medium-sized; d_gene: TRBD1; j_gene: TRBJ1-4; v_gene: TRBV19; CDR3nt: TGTGCCAGTAGACGACAGGGGGCGAGTGAAAAACTGTTTTTT; CDR3aa: CASRRQGASEKLFF